This TCR beta chain is drawn from a study of blood T cell repertoires in COVID-19. Study overall: Donors in the United States, Italy and Spain gave samples during acute or convalescent COVID-19. PBMCs, B-cell-depleted T cells, or T cells were the source of the cDNA or gDNA that made up the material.

Per the original data handling: For nucleated cells, counts were estimated from reference gene primer amplification. Profiling relied on immunoSEQ multiplex PCR, and the TCRdb table lists in-frame clones only, not all of them. V, J and clone size reflect that table, while D and trimming were determined from the DNA. The sample lists just over 250,000 clones; around 89% were seen once. The V gene end was trimmed by 4 bases and the J gene end by 4 bases; junction bases not matched to a gene: 8. Germline V gene lookup returns CDR1 SGHRS and CDR2 YFSETQ. This CDR3 has 16 amino acids. The sample consisted of peripheral blood. V usage is TRBV5-1 and J usage is TRBJ1-6; TRBD1 matches 7 bases. The clonotype was recovered from a man aged 60 to 75 who had recovered from COVID-19. This chain's CDR3 is CASSMTGLGYNSPLHF. The DNA for the CDR3 is TGCGCCAGCAGCATGACAGGGCTAGGATATAATTCACCCCTCCACTTT.